Listed here is a single T cell receptor beta chain. Original handling: Counts of nucleated cells, estimated from reference gene primer amplification, were obtained. Assay used: immunoSEQ multiplex PCR; TCRdb lists only in-frame clones, some missing. The V and J calls and clone size were taken over from that table, and D and trimming were inferred from the DNA. This sample has roughly 700,000 clones, with 80% to 90% found just once. The data were taken from a study of blood T cell repertoires in COVID-19. Study context: Both acute and convalescent COVID-19 samples were obtained from the United States, Italy and Spain. From T cells, B-cell-depleted T cells, or PBMCs came the material, which was cDNA or gDNA.

The V segment lost 6 bases and the J segment 3 bases; nucleotides outside the gene matches: 13. Germline V gives CDR1 SNHLY, CDR2 FYNNEI. CDR3 length equals 16 residues. The sample consisted of peripheral blood. This chain uses TRBV2 with TRBJ1-2, with 7 bases lining up with TRBD1. The source is a woman under 30 with acute or convalescent COVID-19. DNA of the CDR3: TGTGCCAGCAGATGGTCCGTCGGGCAGGGGGACTATGGCTACACCTTC. Encoded protein: CASRWSVGQGDYGYTF.